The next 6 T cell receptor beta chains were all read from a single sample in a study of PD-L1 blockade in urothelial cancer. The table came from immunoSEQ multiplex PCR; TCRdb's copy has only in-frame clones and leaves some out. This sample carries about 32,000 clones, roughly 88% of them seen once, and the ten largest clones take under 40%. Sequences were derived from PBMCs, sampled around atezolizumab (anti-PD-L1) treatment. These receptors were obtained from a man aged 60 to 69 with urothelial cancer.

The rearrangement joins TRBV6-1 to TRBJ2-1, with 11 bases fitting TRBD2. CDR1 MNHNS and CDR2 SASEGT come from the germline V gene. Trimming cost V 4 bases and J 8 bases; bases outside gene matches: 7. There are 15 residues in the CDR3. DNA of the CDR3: TGTGCCAGCAGTGTGGATAGCGGGAGGGGCCATGAGCAGTTCTTC. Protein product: CASSVDSGRGHEQFF.

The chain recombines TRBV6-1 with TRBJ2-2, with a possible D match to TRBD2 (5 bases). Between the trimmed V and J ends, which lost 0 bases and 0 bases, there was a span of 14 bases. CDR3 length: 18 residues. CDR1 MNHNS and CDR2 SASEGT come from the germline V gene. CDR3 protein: CASSEALLGSANTGELFF. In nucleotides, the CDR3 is TGTGCCAGCAGTGAAGCGCTACTAGGGTCCGCGAACACCGGGGAGCTGTTTTTT.

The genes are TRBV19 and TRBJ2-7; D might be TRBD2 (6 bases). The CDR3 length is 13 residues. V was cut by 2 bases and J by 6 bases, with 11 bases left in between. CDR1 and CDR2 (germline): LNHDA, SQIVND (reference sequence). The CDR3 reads CASSIIREREQYF. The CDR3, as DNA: TGTGCCAGTAGTATAATCCGGGAGCGCGAGCAGTACTTC.

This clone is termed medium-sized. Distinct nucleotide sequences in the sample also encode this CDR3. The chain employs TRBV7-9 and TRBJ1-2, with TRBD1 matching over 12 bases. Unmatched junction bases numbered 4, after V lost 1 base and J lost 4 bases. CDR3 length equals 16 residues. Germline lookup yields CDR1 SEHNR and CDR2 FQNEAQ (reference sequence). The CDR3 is CASSLGGQGAVYGYTF. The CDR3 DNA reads TGTGCCAGCAGCTTAGGGGGACAGGGGGCAGTCTATGGCTACACCTTC.

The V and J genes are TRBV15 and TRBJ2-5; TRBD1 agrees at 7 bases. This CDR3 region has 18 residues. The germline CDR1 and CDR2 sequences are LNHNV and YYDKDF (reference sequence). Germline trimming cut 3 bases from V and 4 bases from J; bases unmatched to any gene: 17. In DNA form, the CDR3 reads TGTGCCACCAGCAGGACCGGGACAGTACCAAGGAGTATAGAGACCCAGTACTTC. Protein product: CATSRTGTVPRSIETQYF.

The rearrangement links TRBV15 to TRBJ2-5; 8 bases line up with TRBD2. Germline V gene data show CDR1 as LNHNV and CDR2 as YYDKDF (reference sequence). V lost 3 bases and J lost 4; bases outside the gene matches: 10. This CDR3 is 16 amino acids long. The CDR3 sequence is CATSRPIGGRRETQYF. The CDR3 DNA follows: TGTGCCACCAGCAGGCCGATCGGCGGGAGGAGAGAGACCCAGTACTTC.